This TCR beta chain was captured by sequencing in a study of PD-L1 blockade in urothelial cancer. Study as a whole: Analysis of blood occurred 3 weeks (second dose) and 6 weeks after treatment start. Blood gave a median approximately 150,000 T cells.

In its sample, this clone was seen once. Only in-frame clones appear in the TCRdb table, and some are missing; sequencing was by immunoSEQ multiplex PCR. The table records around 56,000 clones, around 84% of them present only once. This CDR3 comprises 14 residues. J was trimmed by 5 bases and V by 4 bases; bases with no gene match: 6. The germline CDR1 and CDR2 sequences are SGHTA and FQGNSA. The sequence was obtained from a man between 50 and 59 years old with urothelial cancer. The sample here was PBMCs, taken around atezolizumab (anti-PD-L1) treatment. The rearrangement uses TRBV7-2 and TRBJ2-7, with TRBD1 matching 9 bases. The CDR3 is CASSSGTGRDEQYF. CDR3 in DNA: TGTGCCAGCAGCTCCGGGACAGGGCGGGACGAGCAGTACTTC.